This T cell receptor beta chain was sequenced during a study of CD8+CD57+ T cells in acquired aplastic anemia. This clonotype showed up just a few times. An end of the junction differs from the germline gene, which may be a read error. Germline V gene lookup returns CDR1 SGHVS and CDR2 FNYEAQ. The CDR3 is 11 amino acids. The study profiled TCR beta VDJ and CDR3 using genomic DNA as template. Each CDR3 protein is one row after TCRdb ran MiXCR on the reads. The repertoire has approximately 380,000 distinct CDR3 sequences, about 70% of them found once; the top ten carry approximately 3.8%. The sequence was obtained from a human donor in good health, serving as a control. Sequenced sample: sorted CD4+, CD8+, or CD8+CD57+ T cells (not recorded which) from PBMCs. The V gene is TRBV7-6, the J gene TRBJ2-2, with D possibly matching TRBD2 (5 bases). CDR3 residues: CAGSFTGELFF. Here the CDR3 DNA reads TGTGCCGGCAGCTTTACCGGGGAGCTGTTCTTT.